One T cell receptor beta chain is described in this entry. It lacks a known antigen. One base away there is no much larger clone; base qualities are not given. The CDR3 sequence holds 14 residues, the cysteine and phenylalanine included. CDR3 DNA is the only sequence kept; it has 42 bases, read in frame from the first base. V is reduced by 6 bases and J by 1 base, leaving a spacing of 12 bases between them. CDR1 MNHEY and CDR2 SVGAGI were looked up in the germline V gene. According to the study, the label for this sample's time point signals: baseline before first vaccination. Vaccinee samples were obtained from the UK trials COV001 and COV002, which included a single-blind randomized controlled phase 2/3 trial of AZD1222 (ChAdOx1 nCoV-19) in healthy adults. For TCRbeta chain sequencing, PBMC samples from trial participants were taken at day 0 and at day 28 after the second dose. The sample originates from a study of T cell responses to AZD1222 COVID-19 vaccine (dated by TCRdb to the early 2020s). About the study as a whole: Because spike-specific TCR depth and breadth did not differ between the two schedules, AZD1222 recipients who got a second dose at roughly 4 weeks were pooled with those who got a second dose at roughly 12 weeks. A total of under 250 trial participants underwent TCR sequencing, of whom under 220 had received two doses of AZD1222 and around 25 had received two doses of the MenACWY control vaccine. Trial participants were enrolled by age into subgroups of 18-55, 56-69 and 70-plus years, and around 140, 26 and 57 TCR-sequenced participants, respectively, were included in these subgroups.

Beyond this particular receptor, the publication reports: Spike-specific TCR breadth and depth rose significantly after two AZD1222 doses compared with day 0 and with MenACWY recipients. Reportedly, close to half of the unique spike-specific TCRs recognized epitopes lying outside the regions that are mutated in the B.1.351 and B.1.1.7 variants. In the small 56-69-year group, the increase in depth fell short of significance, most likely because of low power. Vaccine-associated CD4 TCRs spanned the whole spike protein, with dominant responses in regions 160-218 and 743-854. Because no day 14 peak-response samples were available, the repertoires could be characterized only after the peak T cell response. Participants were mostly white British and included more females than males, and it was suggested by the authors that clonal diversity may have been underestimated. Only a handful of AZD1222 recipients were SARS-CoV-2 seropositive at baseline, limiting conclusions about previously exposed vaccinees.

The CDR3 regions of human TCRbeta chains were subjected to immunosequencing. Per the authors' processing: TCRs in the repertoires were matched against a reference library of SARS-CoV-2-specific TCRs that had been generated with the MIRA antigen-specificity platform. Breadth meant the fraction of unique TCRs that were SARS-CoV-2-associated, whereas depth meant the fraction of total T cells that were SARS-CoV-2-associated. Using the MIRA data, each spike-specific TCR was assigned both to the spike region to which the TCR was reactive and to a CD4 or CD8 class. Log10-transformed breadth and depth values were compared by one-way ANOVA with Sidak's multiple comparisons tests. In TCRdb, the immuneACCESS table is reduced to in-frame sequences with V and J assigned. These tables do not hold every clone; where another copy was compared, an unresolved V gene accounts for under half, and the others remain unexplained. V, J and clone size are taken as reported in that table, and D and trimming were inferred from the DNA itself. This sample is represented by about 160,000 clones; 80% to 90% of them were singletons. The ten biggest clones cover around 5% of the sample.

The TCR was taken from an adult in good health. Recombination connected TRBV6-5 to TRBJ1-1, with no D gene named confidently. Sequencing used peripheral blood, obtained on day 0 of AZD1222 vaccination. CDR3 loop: CASSLGLGNTEAFF. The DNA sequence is TGTGCCAGCAGCCTCGGACTAGGGAACACTGAAGCTTTCTTT.